The 5 T cell receptor beta chains listed next were all sequenced from one sample in a study of blood T cell repertoires in COVID-19 (TCRdb year 2020). The library was obtained by the immunoSEQ multiplex PCR assay. Entries here come from immuneACCESS through TCRdb and include only in-frame sequences with V and J called. Some clones fail to appear in such tables; in the studies checked, an unresolved V gene covers under half of the shortfall, and the cause of the remainder is unknown. The sample table shows 200,000 to 250,000 clones, and approximately 82% are seen once. Less than 4% of the sample rests with the top ten. Material for sequencing was peripheral blood. All receptors come from a woman in her late teens or twenties with acute or convalescent COVID-19.

The genes are TRBV6-5 and TRBJ2-1; D may be TRBD2 (5 bases). The germline gives CDR1 MNHEY, CDR2 SVGAGI. The CDR3 covers 12 residues. V lost 8 bases and J lost 10, with 15 bases in between. The CDR3 loop reads CASRGVEEEQFF. The CDR3 bases are TGTGCCAGCCGGGGAGTCGAAGAGGAGCAGTTCTTC.

The chain is built from TRBV6-6 and TRBJ2-1, with D perhaps matching TRBD2 (5 bases). The CDR3 length is 16 residues. From germline, CDR1 is MNHNY and CDR2 SVGAGI (reference sequence). V was shortened by 7 bases and J by 3 bases, with 19 bases between the two germline ends. The CDR3 loop is CASTPLGEAVYNEQFF. For the CDR3, the DNA is TGTGCCAGCACCCCACTCGGGGAAGCGGTCTACAATGAGCAGTTCTTC.

The chain recombines TRBV28 with TRBJ1-2; D perhaps matches TRBD1 (6 bases). Germline V gene sequence: CDR1 MDHEN, CDR2 SYDVKM. The germline V and J ends were trimmed by 3 bases and 8 bases, with 16 bases remaining between them. CDR3 length equals 14 residues. CDR3 in DNA: TGTGCCAGCAGTTTTGAGCGGGGGCCTCGGGGCTACACCTTC. Its translation is CASSFERGPRGYTF.

The gene calls are TRBV27 and TRBJ1-1; 7 positions match TRBD1. Losses at the gene ends were 5 bases for V and 2 bases for J; bases not matched to a gene: 5. The CDR3 runs 14 residues. The germline V gene encodes CDR1 MNHEY and CDR2 SMNVEV (reference sequence). The CDR3 spells CASSVGTANTEAFF. CDR3 nucleotide sequence: TGTGCCAGCAGTGTCGGGACAGCTAACACTGAAGCTTTCTTT.

This chain joins TRBV7-2 and TRBJ2-7, with D perhaps matching TRBD1 (5 bases). This CDR3 contains 13 residues. With 1 base removed from V and 7 bases from J, the gap between germline ends came to 11 bases. The germline V gene has CDR1 SGHTA and CDR2 FQGNSA. Written as DNA, the CDR3 is TGTGCCAGCAGCTTAGGCAAGGGGTCGGAGCAGTACTTC. It codes for CASSLGKGSEQYF. Based on the CDR3 plus reference TRBV7-2 and TRBJ2-7, the full variable domain is GAGVSQSPSNKVTEKGKDVELRCDPISGHTALYWYRQSLGQGLEFLIYFQGNSAPDKSGLPSDRFSAERTGGSVSTLTIQRTQQEDSAVYLCASSLGKGSEQYFGPGTRLTVT.